This is a list of T cell receptor beta chains from one sample in a study of blood T cells in healthy people across ages. TCRdb called the 5' RACE reads again in MiXCR, with one record for every CDR3 protein. The data contain 1.5 million to 2 million distinct CDR3 sequences, roughly 30% of them singletons. Sequencing was carried out using blood. The receptor set was obtained from a woman aged 30 to 39 in good health. Each CDR3 is given with its conserved first and last residue. D genes are given only for firm matches. Clone size is shown for a subset of rows, as once, few, many or a class of expanded clone.

len,v_gene,j_gene,abundance,d_gene,CDR3aa,CDR3nt
11,TRBV19,TRBJ1-1,NA,TRBD1,CAVQGGGEAFF,TGTGCCGTCCAGGGGGGGGGAGAAGCTTTCTTT
14,TRBV20-1,TRBJ2-1,once,NA,CSARRSSSYNEQFF,TGCAGTGCTAGGCGCTCCAGCTCCTACAATGAGCAGTTCTTC
14,TRBV3-1,TRBJ2-1,many,NA,CASSQGGRGNEQFF,TGTGCCAGCAGCCAAGGGGGCCGGGGTAATGAGCAGTTCTTC
12,TRBV10-2,TRBJ2-1,NA,NA,CAGSVARYEQFF,TGCGCCGGCAGTGTAGCTCGCTATGAGCAGTTCTTC
15,TRBV7-2,TRBJ2-7,few,TRBD2,CASSSLLAGADEQYF,TGTGCCAGCAGTTCCCTCCTAGCGGGGGCTGACGAGCAGTACTTC
15,TRBV7-2,TRBJ2-3,NA,TRBD1,CASSLTGQGWDTQYF,TGTGCCAGCAGCTTAACCGGACAGGGGTGGGATACGCAGTATTTT
15,TRBV7-2,TRBJ1-1,NA,NA,CASSPRENRATEAFF,TGTGCCAGCAGCCCCCGTGAAAACAGGGCGACTGAAGCTTTCTTT
16,TRBV28,TRBJ1-4,few,NA,CASSLDRTRGNEKLFF,TGTGCCAGCAGTTTGGACCGGACTCGGGGTAACGAAAAACTGTTTTTT
15,TRBV9,TRBJ1-5,few,TRBD1,CASSAGQGRNQPQHF,TGTGCCAGCAGCGCAGGACAGGGGCGGAATCAGCCCCAGCATTTT
14,TRBV20-1,TRBJ1-5,NA,NA,CSAPPPTSNQPQHF,TGCAGTGCTCCCCCCCCTACAAGCAATCAGCCCCAGCATTTT
15,TRBV18,TRBJ2-7,NA,NA,CASSRTDGGSYEQYF,TGTGCCAGCTCCCGCACAGACGGAGGGTCCTACGAGCAGTACTTC
15,TRBV9,TRBJ2-7,few,TRBD2,CASSVEPSGGAEQYF,TGTGCCAGCAGCGTAGAGCCCTCGGGGGGGGCCGAGCAGTACTTC
15,TRBV20-1,TRBJ2-1,few,TRBD2,CSARVWEGPQETQFF,TGCAGTGCTAGAGTCTGGGAGGGGCCCCAAGAGACCCAGTTCTTC
12,TRBV7-9,TRBJ2-5,NA,NA,CASRRPPETQYF,TGTGCCAGCCGTAGGCCTCCAGAGACCCAGTACTTC
15,TRBV4-3,TRBJ1-2,once,NA,CASSQEASGNYGYTF,TGCGCCAGCAGCCAAGAGGCGTCGGGGAACTATGGCTACACCTTC
14,TRBV27,TRBJ1-1,NA,NA,CASTSGGLGTEAFF,TGTGCCAGCACCTCAGGAGGGTTGGGTACTGAAGCTTTCTTT
17,TRBV7-9,TRBJ1-4,NA,TRBD1,CASSLSRDSRNNEKLFF,TGTGCCAGCAGCTTATCCCGGGACAGTCGGAATAATGAAAAACTGTTTTTT
15,TRBV4-1,TRBJ1-2,NA,NA,CASSQVPRRNYGYTF,TGCGCCAGCAGCCAAGTCCCTAGACGGAACTATGGCTACACCTTC
14,TRBV10-3,TRBJ2-3,NA,TRBD2,CAISTRGSTDTQYF,TGTGCCATCAGTACGCGGGGGAGCACAGATACGCAGTATTTT
14,TRBV2,TRBJ2-7,NA,NA,CARGTPGASYEQYF,TGTGCCAGGGGTACACCGGGGGCTAGCTACGAGCAGTACTTC
14,TRBV12-3/TRBV12-4,TRBJ1-6,NA,TRBD1,CACSDRAFNSPLHF,TGTGCCTGCAGCGACAGGGCCTTCAATTCACCCCTCCACTTT
14,TRBV5-5,TRBJ1-2,NA,NA,CASSLLVGFDGYTF,TGTGCCAGCAGCTTGTTAGTCGGGTTCGATGGCTACACCTTC
16,TRBV7-9,TRBJ2-7,many,TRBD2,CASSPTWVAGIYEQYF,TGTGCCAGCAGCCCCACTTGGGTAGCGGGGATCTACGAGCAGTACTTC
16,TRBV24-1,TRBJ2-1,few,NA,CATSESGRSSYNEQFF,TGTGCCACCAGTGAATCTGGACGGAGCTCCTACAATGAGCAGTTCTTC
13,TRBV7-2,TRBJ1-5,NA,NA,CASSLASSQPQHF,TGTGCCAGCAGCTTAGCGTCGTCTCAGCCCCAGCATTTT
14,TRBV29-1,TRBJ2-3,NA,NA,CSVGGRQLTDTQYF,TGCAGCGTTGGGGGAAGACAGTTAACAGATACGCAGTATTTT
14,TRBV2,TRBJ2-3,few,NA,CASTPSRVTDTQYF,TGTGCCAGCACTCCCAGCCGGGTCACAGATACGCAGTATTTT
15,TRBV7-2,TRBJ2-3,few,TRBD2,CASSPMAGVIDTQYF,TGTGCCAGCAGCCCCATGGCGGGAGTCATAGATACGCAGTATTTT
15,TRBV28,TRBJ2-7,many,NA,CASSTSGVMAYEQYF,TGTGCCAGCAGTACTTCCGGGGTAATGGCTTACGAGCAGTACTTC
15,TRBV20-1,TRBJ1-4,NA,NA,CSAGDQQGANEKLFF,TGCAGTGCCGGGGACCAACAGGGAGCTAATGAAAAACTGTTTTTT
12,TRBV12-3/TRBV12-4,TRBJ1-5,few,NA,CASSSFQQPQHF,TGTGCCAGCAGTTCCTTCCAACAGCCCCAGCATTTT
13,TRBV7-9,TRBJ2-1,few,NA,CASSLGVPAEQFF,TGTGCCAGCAGCTTAGGGGTGCCTGCTGAGCAGTTCTTC
13,TRBV2,TRBJ1-1,NA,NA,CASKTTGRTEAFF,TGTGCCAGCAAAACCACAGGGCGCACTGAAGCTTTCTTT